One TCR beta chain is described in this entry. This sample is drawn from a study of Ad26.COV2.S vaccination and SARS-CoV-2 variants. The table came from immunoSEQ multiplex PCR; TCRdb's copy has only in-frame clones and leaves some out. The table records approximately 150,000 clones, roughly 89% of them present only once. Trimming removed 5 bases from V and 4 bases from J; junction bases left unmatched: 7. CDR1 is SGHRS and CDR2 is YFSETQ in the germline V gene. This CDR3 spans 14 amino acids. This clonotype originated in a human donor who had recovered from COVID-19. Sequenced material: peripheral blood, taken after recovery from COVID-19. The chain couples TRBV5-1 to TRBJ2-7; 9 positions match TRBD1. CDR3 region: CASRGQGKSYEQYF. The CDR3 nucleotides are TGCGCCAGCAGGGGACAGGGTAAATCTTACGAGCAGTACTTC.